This is a list of T cell receptor beta chains from one sample in a study of shared clonotypes between healthy human individuals. Sequencing was performed with immunoSEQ multiplex PCR; in TCRdb, only in-frame clones are kept and a portion is missing. The table has fewer than 850,000 clones, 55% to 75% seen once. Sample: memory CD4+ T cells sorted from blood. Every receptor here comes from a woman younger than 45 in good health. Each CDR3 is given with its conserved first and last residue. D genes are given only for firm matches. Part of the rows lack a size; the others show once, few, many or a class for expanded clones.

size: -
V: TRBV18
J: TRBJ2-7
D: TRBD2
DNA: TGTGCCAGCTCACCGTCTAGCGGATACTACGAGCAGTACTTC
CDR3: CASSPSSGYYEQYF

size: -
V: TRBV2
J: TRBJ1-2
D: TRBD1
DNA: TGTGCCAGCAGATATACAGGGGGCGCGAATGGCTACACCTTC
CDR3: CASRYTGGANGYTF

size: -
V: TRBV4-1
J: TRBJ2-3
D: TRBD2
DNA: TGCGCCAGCAGCTCAACCAGCGGGGGCACAGATACGCAGTATTTT
CDR3: CASSSTSGGTDTQYF

size: -
V: TRBV9
J: TRBJ2-5
D: TRBD2
DNA: TGTGCCAGCAGCGGAAGAGCGGGAGTGTGGGAGACCCAGTACTTC
CDR3: CASSGRAGVWETQYF

size: -
V: TRBV19
J: TRBJ1-1
D: -
DNA: TGTGCCAGTAGCTACATACAGGGTACCGAAGCTTTCTTT
CDR3: CASSYIQGTEAFF

size: -
V: TRBV5-1
J: TRBJ1-4
D: TRBD1
DNA: TGCGCCAGCGGGAGGACAGGAGGGGGCTTTAATGAAAAACTGTTTTTT
CDR3: CASGRTGGGFNEKLFF

size: -
V: TRBV5-1
J: TRBJ2-2
D: -
DNA: TGCGCCAGCAGCTTGGCCCTTGGCGGCCAGTACACCGGGGAGCTGTTTTTT
CDR3: CASSLALGGQYTGELFF

size: -
V: TRBV9
J: TRBJ2-7
D: TRBD1
DNA: TGTGCCAGCAGCGTCGGACAGGGGGCTGCGTACGAGCAGTACTTC
CDR3: CASSVGQGAAYEQYF

size: -
V: TRBV6-5
J: TRBJ1-4
D: -
DNA: TGTGCCAGCAGTACCTCGGGGGGCCTTAATGAAAAACTGTTTTTT
CDR3: CASSTSGGLNEKLFF

size: -
V: TRBV28
J: TRBJ1-5
D: TRBD1
DNA: TGTGCCAGCCGGGGACAGGCGGGCAATCAGCCCCAGCATTTT
CDR3: CASRGQAGNQPQHF

size: once
V: TRBV4-2
J: TRBJ2-5
D: TRBD2
DNA: TGTGCCAGCAGCCAAGGCGCCCTAGCGGGAGGGGAGACCCAGTACTTC
CDR3: CASSQGALAGGETQYF

size: -
V: TRBV7-7
J: TRBJ2-2
D: -
DNA: TGTGCCAGCACCCAGGGCAAGCTTGGCACCGGGGAGCTGTTTTTT
CDR3: CASTQGKLGTGELFF

size: -
V: TRBV18
J: TRBJ1-4
D: -
DNA: TGTGCCAGCTCACCCGGAGGGCCCGATGAAAAACTGTTTTTT
CDR3: CASSPGGPDEKLFF

size: -
V: TRBV6-6
J: TRBJ2-7
D: TRBD2
DNA: TGTGCCAGCAGTTACTCTCGGCTAGCGGATACCTACGAGCAGTACTTC
CDR3: CASSYSRLADTYEQYF

size: -
V: TRBV19
J: TRBJ1-5
D: -
DNA: TGTGCCAGTAGTATTTCGAGAGGCGGAGTAGCCCAGCATTTT
CDR3: CASSISRGGVAQHF

size: -
V: TRBV2
J: TRBJ2-3
D: -
DNA: TGTGCCAGCAACCGGGAGAGGACGGATACGCAGTATTTT
CDR3: CASNRERTDTQYF

size: -
V: TRBV28
J: TRBJ2-2
D: TRBD1
DNA: TGTGCCAGCAGGACAGGGGGAACCGGGGAGCTGTTTTTT
CDR3: CASRTGGTGELFF

size: -
V: TRBV5-1
J: TRBJ2-7
D: -
DNA: TGCGCCAGCAGCTCAGGGGCCACAGGTCTCTACGAGCAGTACTTC
CDR3: CASSSGATGLYEQYF

size: -
V: TRBV29-1
J: TRBJ2-7
D: TRBD1
DNA: TGCAGCGTGATTACGGGACAGGGAAGGTTTGAGCAGTACTTC
CDR3: CSVITGQGRFEQYF

size: -
V: TRBV5-5
J: TRBJ2-7
D: -
DNA: TGTGCCAGCAGCTCGCAGCTCAGGGGTGTATCCTACGAGCAGTACTTC
CDR3: CASSSQLRGVSYEQYF

size: -
V: TRBV18
J: TRBJ2-7
D: TRBD2
DNA: TGTGCCAGCTCACGAATGCAGGGTAGCGGGAGTTCCGAGCAGTACTTC
CDR3: CASSRMQGSGSSEQYF

size: -
V: TRBV19
J: TRBJ2-7
D: -
DNA: TGTGCCAGTAGTATTCAGAGTGGGTCCTACGAGCAGTACTTC
CDR3: CASSIQSGSYEQYF

size: -
V: TRBV6-5
J: TRBJ1-5
D: TRBD1
DNA: TGTGCCAGCCAGGGGGCGCGTAATCAGCCCCAGCATTTT
CDR3: CASQGARNQPQHF

size: -
V: TRBV13
J: TRBJ2-2
D: TRBD2
DNA: TGTGCCAGCAGCCGGGCCAGGGGGTTAGCGGGAGTTTCGAACACCGGGGAGCTGTTTTTT
CDR3: CASSRARGLAGVSNTGELFF